Sequencing of this T cell receptor (beta chain) was carried out in a study of blood T cell repertoires in COVID-19. As for the study in general: Donors in the United States, Italy and Spain gave samples during acute or convalescent COVID-19. The cDNA or gDNA used as material had been derived from T cells, B-cell-depleted T cells, or PBMCs.

The CDR3 totals 13 residues. Trimming pared 0 bases from V and 4 bases from J, leaving 7 bases between. CDR1 GTSNPN and CDR2 SVGIG come from the germline V gene (reference sequence). In the original workflow: Amplification from reference gene primers served as the basis for estimated nucleated cell counts. Assay used: immunoSEQ multiplex PCR; TCRdb lists only in-frame clones, some missing. The DNA was the basis for D and trimming; V, J and clone size are from that table. The sample records 130,000 or so clones, 85% to 90% being singletons. This chain links TRBV30 with TRBJ1-5, with D perhaps matching TRBD1 (5 bases). Sequencing input: peripheral blood. This TCR came from a woman aged 55 to 70 with acute or convalescent COVID-19. CDR3 region: CAWSVGGNQPQHF. CDR3 bases: TGTGCCTGGAGTGTCGGGGGGAATCAGCCCCAGCATTTT.